These 8 T cell receptor beta chains were sequenced from one sample in a study of OX40 agonist ivuxolimab in advanced cancers. Clones were read by immunoSEQ multiplex PCR, and TCRdb kept only the in-frame ones, dropping some. The sample contains around 50,000 clones, about 90% of which appear only once. The sequencing here drew on CD4+ or CD8+ T cells sorted from blood, taken in a trial of the OX40 agonist ivuxolimab. The receptors come from an adult with an advanced solid tumor such as melanoma, head and neck, liver or kidney cancer.

V gene TRBV2 combines with J gene TRBJ2-6; tentatively, D is TRBD1 (5 bases). The CDR3 is 14 residues long. Trimming stripped 7 bases from V and 3 bases from J, with 10 bases between. The germline gives CDR1 SNHLY, CDR2 FYNNEI. CDR3 bases: TGTGCCAGCAAAAAGGGGTTTGGGGCCAACGTCCTGACTTTC. Translating gives CASKKGFGANVLTF.

This clone was seen a handful of times. CDR3 amino acids: CASSKYRTETQYF. CDR3 DNA: TGTGCCAGCAGCAAATACAGGACGGAGACCCAGTACTTC. This chain uses TRBV21-1 with TRBJ2-5; the table's TRBD1 call for D was not verified on the DNA. TRBV21-1 is a recognized pseudogene. The CDR3 is 13 residues long.

This clone has only a few counts. The J gene is TRBJ2-7, the V gene TRBV19; 11 nucleotides line up with TRBD1. The length of the CDR3 is 14 residues. Germline CDR1 LNHDA, CDR2 SQIVND (reference sequence). Trimming at V came to 5 bases and at J to 7 bases, leaving 7 bases not matched to a gene. In DNA, the CDR3 is TGTGCCAGTAGTTTCGGACAGGGGGCTCTGGAGCAGTACTTC. This codes for CASSFGQGALEQYF.

The chain is built from TRBV2 and TRBJ2-5; D may be TRBD2 (7 bases). The DNA end is more similar to TRBJ2-7, so the J call may be wrong. This CDR3 region has 14 residues. Germline CDR1 and CDR2: SNHLY and FYNNEI. The CDR3 nucleotides read TGTGCCACGAGAGGGGGGGAGGGCCTCTACGAGCAGTACTTC. Amino acids: CATRGGEGLYEQYF.

V is TRBV5-1 and J is TRBJ2-2; 9 positions match TRBD2. With 4 bases clipped from V and 5 bases from J, the junction kept 9 bases outside the gene matches. Germline CDR1 and CDR2: SGHRS and YFSETQ. CDR3 size: 16 residues. DNA of the CDR3: TGCGCCAGCAGCCCATTTAGCGGGAGAGGGACCGGGGAGCTGTTTTTT. This translates into CASSPFSGRGTGELFF.

The J gene is TRBJ2-7, the V gene TRBV10-1; a weak D match, TRBD1 (6 bases). CDR1 is WNHNN and CDR2 is SYGVQD in the germline V gene (reference sequence). Trimming shortened V by 6 bases and J by 0 bases, and 12 bases separated the two germline ends. This CDR3 spans 14 amino acids. The CDR3 DNA reads as TGCGCCAGCAGCCGGGACACCCTCTCCTACGAGCAGTACTTC. This codes for CASSRDTLSYEQYF.

The chain couples TRBV5-1 to TRBJ1-2; D possibly corresponds to TRBD1 (5 bases). CDR3 length: 13 amino acids. Germline values: CDR1 SGHRS, CDR2 YFSETQ. V shed 0 bases and J shed 3 bases, with 6 bases lying between them. DNA for the CDR3: TGCGCCAGCAGCTTGGGGGGCGACTATGGCTACACCTTC. Protein sequence: CASSLGGDYGYTF.

The chain recombines TRBV9 with TRBJ2-3; 9 nucleotides agree with TRBD2. The V gene end was trimmed by 0 bases and the J gene end by 0 bases; junction bases not matched to a gene: 2. This CDR3 is built from 16 residues. CDR1 and CDR2 from the germline V gene are SGDLS and YYNGEE. CDR3 sequence reads: CASSVGSGRSTDTQYF. The CDR3 DNA reads as TGTGCCAGCAGCGTAGGGAGCGGGAGGAGCACAGATACGCAGTATTTT. The whole variable domain, remainder taken from reference TRBV9 and TRBJ2-3, is DSGVTQTPKHLITATGQRVTLRCSPRSGDLSVYWYQQSLDQGLQFLIQYYNGEERAKGNILERFSAQQFPDLHSELNLSSLELGDSALYFCASSVGSGRSTDTQYFGPGTRLTVL.